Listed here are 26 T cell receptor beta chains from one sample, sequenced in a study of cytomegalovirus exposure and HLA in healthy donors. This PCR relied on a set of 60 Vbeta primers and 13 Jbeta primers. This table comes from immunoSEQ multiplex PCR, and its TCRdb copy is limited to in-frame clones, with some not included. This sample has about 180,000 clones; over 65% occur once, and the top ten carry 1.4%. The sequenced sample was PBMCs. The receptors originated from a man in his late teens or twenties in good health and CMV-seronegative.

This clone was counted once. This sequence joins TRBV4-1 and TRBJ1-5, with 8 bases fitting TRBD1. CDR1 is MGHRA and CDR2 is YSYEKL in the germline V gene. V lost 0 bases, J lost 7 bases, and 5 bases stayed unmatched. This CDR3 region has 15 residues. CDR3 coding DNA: TGCGCCAGCAGCCAAGAGGACAGGGTAGGGCAGCCCCAGCATTTT. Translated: CASSQEDRVGQPQHF.

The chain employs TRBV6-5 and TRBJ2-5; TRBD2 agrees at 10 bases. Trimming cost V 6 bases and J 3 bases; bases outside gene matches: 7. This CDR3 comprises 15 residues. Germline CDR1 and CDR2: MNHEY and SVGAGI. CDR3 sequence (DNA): TGTGCCAGCAGGTCCCATCTAGCGGGAGAAGAGACCCAGTACTTC. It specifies CASRSHLAGEETQYF.

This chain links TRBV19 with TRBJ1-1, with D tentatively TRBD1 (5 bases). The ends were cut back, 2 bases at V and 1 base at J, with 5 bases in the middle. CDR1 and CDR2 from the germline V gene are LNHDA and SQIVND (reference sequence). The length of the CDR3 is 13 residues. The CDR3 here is CASSIRGNTEAFF. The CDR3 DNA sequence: TGTGCCAGTAGTATAAGGGGGAACACTGAAGCTTTCTTT.

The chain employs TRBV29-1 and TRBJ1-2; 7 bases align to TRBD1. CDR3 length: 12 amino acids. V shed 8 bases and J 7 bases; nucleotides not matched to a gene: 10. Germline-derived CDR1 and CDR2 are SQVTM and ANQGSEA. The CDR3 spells CSLTDRLGGYTF. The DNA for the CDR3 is TGCAGCTTGACGGACAGGCTCGGTGGCTACACCTTC.

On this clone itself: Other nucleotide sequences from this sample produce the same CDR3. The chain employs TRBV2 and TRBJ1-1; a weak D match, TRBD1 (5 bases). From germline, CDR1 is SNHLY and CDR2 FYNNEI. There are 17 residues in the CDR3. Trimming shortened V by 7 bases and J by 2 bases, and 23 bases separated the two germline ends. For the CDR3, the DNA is TGTGCCAGCAATACCTTCCTCGGGGGGGGTCCTAACACTGAAGCTTTCTTT. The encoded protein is CASNTFLGGGPNTEAFF.

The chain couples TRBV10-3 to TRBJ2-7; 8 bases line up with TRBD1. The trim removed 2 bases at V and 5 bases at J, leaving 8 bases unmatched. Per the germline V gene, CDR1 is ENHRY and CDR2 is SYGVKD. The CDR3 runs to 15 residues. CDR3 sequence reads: CAISEDRGGLDEQYF. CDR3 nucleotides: TGTGCCATCAGTGAGGACAGGGGAGGCCTCGACGAGCAGTACTTC.

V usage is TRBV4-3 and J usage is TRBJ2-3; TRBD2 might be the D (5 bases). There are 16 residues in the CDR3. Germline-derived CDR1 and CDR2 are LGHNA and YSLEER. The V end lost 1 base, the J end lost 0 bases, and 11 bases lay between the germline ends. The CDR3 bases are TGCGCCAGCAGCCAAGCGGTAGCGCCCAGCACAGATACGCAGTATTTT. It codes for CASSQAVAPSTDTQYF.

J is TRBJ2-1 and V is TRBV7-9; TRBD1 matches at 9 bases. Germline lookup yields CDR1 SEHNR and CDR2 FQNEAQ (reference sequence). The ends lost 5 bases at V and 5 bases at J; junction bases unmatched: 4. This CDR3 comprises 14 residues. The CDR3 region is CASSPRDRDNEQFF. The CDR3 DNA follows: TGTGCCAGCAGCCCCCGGGACAGGGACAATGAGCAGTTCTTC.

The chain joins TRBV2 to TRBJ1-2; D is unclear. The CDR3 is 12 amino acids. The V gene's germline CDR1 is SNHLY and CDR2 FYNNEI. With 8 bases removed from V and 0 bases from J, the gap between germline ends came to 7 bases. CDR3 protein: CASLSTNYGYTF. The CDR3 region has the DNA TGTGCCAGCCTCTCTACTAACTATGGCTACACCTTC.

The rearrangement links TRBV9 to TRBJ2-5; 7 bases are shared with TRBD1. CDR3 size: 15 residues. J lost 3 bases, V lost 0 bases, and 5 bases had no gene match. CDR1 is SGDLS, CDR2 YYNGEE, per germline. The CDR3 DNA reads TGTGCCAGCAGCGTAGAGGGACAGAGGAAAGAGACCCAGTACTTC. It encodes CASSVEGQRKETQYF.

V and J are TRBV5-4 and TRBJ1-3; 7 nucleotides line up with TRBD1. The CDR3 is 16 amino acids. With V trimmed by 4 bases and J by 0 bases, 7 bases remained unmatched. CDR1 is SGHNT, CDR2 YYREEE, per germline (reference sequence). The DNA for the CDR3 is TGTGCCAGCAGCGTCGGACAGGCTCTCTCTGGAAACACCATATATTTT. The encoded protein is CASSVGQALSGNTIYF.

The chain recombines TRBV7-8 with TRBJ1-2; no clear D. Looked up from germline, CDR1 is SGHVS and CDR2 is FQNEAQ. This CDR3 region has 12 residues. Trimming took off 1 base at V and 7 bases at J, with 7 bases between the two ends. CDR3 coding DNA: TGTGCCAGCAGCTTAGGAGCCCGTGGCTACACCTTC. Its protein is CASSLGARGYTF.

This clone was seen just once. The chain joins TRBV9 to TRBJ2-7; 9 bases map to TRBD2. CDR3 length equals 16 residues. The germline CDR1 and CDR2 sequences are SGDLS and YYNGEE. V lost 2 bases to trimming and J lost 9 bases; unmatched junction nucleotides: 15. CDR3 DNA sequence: TGTGCCAGCAGCGTGGGCCCGACTAGCGGCCCTAAATGGCAGTACTTC. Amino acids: CASSVGPTSGPKWQYF. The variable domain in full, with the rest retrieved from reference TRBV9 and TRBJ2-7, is DSGVTQTPKHLITATGQRVTLRCSPRSGDLSVYWYQQSLDQGLQFLIQYYNGEERAKGNILERFSAQQFPDLHSELNLSSLELGDSALYFCASSVGPTSGPKWQYFGPGTRLTVT.

In DNA, the CDR3 is TGCGCCAGCAGCCAACCGGGACTAGCGGGAGATACGCAGTATTTT. This codes for CASSQPGLAGDTQYF. The chain uses TRBV4-1 and TRBJ2-3, with TRBD2 matching 12 bases. The CDR3 has 15 amino acids. Germline-derived CDR1 and CDR2 are MGHRA and YSYEKL. The trim removed 2 bases at V and 5 bases at J, leaving 2 bases unmatched.

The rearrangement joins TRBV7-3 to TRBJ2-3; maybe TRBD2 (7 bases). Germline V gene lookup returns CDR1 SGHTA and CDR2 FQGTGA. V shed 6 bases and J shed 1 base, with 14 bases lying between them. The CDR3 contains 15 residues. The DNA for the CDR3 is TGTGCCAGCAGTTGGGGGGCGGGGGGCACAGATACGCAGTATTTT. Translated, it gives CASSWGAGGTDTQYF.

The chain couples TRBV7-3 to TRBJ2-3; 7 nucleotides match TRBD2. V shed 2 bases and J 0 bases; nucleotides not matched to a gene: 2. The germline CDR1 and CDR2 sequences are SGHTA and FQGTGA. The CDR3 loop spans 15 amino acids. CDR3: CASSLQRGSTDTQYF. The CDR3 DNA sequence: TGTGCCAGCAGCTTACAGCGGGGTAGCACAGATACGCAGTATTTT. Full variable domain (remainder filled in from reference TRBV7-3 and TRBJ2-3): GAGVSQTPSNKVTEKGKYVELRCDPISGHTALYWYRQSLGQGPEFLIYFQGTGAADDSGLPNDRFFAVRPEGSVSTLKIQRTERGDSAVYLCASSLQRGSTDTQYFGPGTRLTVL.

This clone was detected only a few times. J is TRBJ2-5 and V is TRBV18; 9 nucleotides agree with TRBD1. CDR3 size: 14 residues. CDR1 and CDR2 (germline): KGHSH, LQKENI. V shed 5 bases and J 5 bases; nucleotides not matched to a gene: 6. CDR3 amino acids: CASSSSTGGETQYF. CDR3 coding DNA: TGTGCCAGCTCATCGTCGACAGGGGGGGAGACCCAGTACTTC.

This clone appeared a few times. For the CDR3, the DNA is TGTGCCAGCATGTTTAAGGGGGGGAATGAGCAGTTCTTC. Its translation: CASMFKGGNEQFF. This chain joins TRBV6-5 and TRBJ2-1; maybe TRBD2 (7 bases). The CDR3 is 13 amino acids. The ends were cut back, 7 bases at V and 7 bases at J, with 14 bases in the middle. The germline CDR1 and CDR2 sequences are MNHEY and SVGAGI.

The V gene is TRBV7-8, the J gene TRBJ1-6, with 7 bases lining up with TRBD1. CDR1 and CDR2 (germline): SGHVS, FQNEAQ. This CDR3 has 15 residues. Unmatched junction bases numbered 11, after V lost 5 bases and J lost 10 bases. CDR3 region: CASSPSRTGISPLHF. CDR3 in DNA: TGTGCCAGCAGCCCCTCCAGGACAGGTATCTCACCCCTCCACTTT.

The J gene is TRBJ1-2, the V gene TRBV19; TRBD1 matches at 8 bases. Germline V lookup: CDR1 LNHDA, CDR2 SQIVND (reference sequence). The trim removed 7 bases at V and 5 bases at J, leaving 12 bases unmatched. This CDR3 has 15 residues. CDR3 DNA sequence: TGTGCCAGTACGAACAGGACAGGGCAGGGGTATGGCTACACCTTC. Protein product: CASTNRTGQGYGYTF.

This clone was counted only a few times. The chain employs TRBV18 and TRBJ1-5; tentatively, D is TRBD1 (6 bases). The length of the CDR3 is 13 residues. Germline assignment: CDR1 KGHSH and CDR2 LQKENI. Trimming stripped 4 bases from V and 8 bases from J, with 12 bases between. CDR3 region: CASSQTGMEPQHF. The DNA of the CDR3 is TGTGCCAGCTCACAAACAGGGATGGAGCCCCAGCATTTT. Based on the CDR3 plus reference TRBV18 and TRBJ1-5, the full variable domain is NAGVMQNPRHLVRRRGQEARLRCSPMKGHSHVYWYRQLPEEGLKFMVYLQKENIIDESGMPKERFSAEFPKEGPSILRIQQVVRGDSAAYFCASSQTGMEPQHFGDGTRLSIL.

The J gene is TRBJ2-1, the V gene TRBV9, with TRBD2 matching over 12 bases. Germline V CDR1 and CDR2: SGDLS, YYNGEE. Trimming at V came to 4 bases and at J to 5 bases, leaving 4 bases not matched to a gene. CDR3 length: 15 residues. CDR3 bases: TGTGCCAGCAGCTGGACTAGCGGGACAAACAATGAGCAGTTCTTC. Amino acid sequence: CASSWTSGTNNEQFF.

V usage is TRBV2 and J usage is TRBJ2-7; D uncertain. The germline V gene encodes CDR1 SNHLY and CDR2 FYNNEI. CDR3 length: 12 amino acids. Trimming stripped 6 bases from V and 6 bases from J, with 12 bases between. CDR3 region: CASSNSVGEQYF. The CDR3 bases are TGTGCCAGCAGCAACAGTGTGGGCGAGCAGTACTTC.

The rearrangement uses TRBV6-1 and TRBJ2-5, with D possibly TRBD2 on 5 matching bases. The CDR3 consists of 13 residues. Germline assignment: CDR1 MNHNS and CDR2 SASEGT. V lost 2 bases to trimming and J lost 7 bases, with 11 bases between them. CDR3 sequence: CASSEFGGWTQYF. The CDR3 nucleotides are TGTGCCAGCAGTGAATTTGGAGGTTGGACCCAGTACTTC.

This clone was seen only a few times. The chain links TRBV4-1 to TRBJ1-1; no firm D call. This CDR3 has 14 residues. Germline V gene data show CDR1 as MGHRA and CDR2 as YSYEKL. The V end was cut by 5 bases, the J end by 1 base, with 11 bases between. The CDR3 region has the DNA TGCGCCAGCAGCGGGCCTCTCAGGAACACTGAAGCTTTCTTT. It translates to CASSGPLRNTEAFF.

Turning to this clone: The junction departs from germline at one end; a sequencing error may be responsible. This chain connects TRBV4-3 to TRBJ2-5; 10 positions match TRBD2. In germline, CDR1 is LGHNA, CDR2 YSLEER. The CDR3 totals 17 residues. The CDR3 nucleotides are TGCGCCAGCAGCCAAGGAGTCCGAGCGGGGGGGGAGGAGAGCCAGTACTTC. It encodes CASSQGVRAGGEESQYF.